This T cell receptor (beta chain) was obtained from a study of control samples from healthy donors and cancer patients. TCRdb's copy holds only in-frame clones and misses some; the assay was immunoSEQ multiplex PCR. The data contain 100,000 to 150,000 clones, around nine tenths of them seen just once; the ten biggest clones take up around 7.6%. This clone was recorded a few times. Sequenced: PBMCs. The sequence came from a man over 45 with head and neck cancer.

The CDR3 here is CASSSPRAGLYEQYF. In DNA form, the CDR3 reads TGTGCCAGCAGCTCCCCTAGGGCGGGACTCTACGAGCAGTACTTC. The chain recombines TRBV11-2 with TRBJ2-7, with D possibly TRBD2 on 6 matching bases. Looked up from germline, CDR1 is SGHAT and CDR2 is FQNNGV. Trimming took off 4 bases at V and 3 bases at J, with 16 bases between the two ends. CDR3 length equals 15 residues.